One and the same sample provided the 28 T cell receptor beta chains below, sequenced in a study of human T cells and chemical hapten exposure. TCRdb reanalysed the RACE reads using MiXCR and keeps one entry per CDR3 protein. This table holds approximately 370,000 distinct CDR3 sequences, about 5.4% found once. The time point here: pre-sensitization, week 0. Stated treatment: therapeutic diphenylcyclopropenone sensitization with weekly scalp DPC. Sequences were derived from whole blood, sampled in connection with sensitization to the hapten diphenylcyclopropenone (DPC). The receptor set was obtained from a woman aged 18-29 years with alopecia areata. Some clones in this sample may be carry-over from other donors' samples.

This clonotype was detected only a few times. The chain employs TRBV7-9 and TRBJ2-1; 15 bases line up with TRBD2. The CDR3 totals 19 residues. V shed 5 bases and J 3 bases; nucleotides not matched to a gene: 11. Germline V gene data show CDR1 as SEHNR and CDR2 as FQNEAQ (reference sequence). CDR3 loop: CASSDPGTSGGPSYNEQFF. The CDR3 DNA is TGTGCCAGCAGCGATCCCGGGACTAGCGGGGGGCCGAGCTACAATGAGCAGTTCTTC.

This clonotype was found many times. This chain links TRBV5-1 with TRBJ2-3; D uncertain. Deletions cut 0 bases from V and 6 bases from J, with 11 bases between. The CDR3 spans 14 residues. Per germline, CDR1 SGHRS and CDR2 YFSETQ. The CDR3 spells CASSLGADGDTQYF. The CDR3 nucleotides read TGCGCCAGCAGCTTGGGTGCCGATGGCGATACGCAGTATTTT.

This clonotype was seen ten or more times. The rearrangement uses TRBV10-3 and TRBJ2-3; the D gene is possibly TRBD1 (5 bases). V was pared by 3 bases and J by 1 base, with 11 bases between. The CDR3 is 15 amino acids. Germline assignment: CDR1 ENHRY and CDR2 SYGVKD. The CDR3 sequence is CAISDREIGTDTQYF. The CDR3 DNA reads TGTGCCATCAGTGACAGGGAAATTGGCACAGATACGCAGTATTTT.

The sample holds a few counts of this clonotype. V gene TRBV10-3 combines with J gene TRBJ2-7, with 8 bases fitting TRBD1. Germline V CDR1 and CDR2: ENHRY, SYGVKD. V shed 4 bases, J shed 2 bases, and the junction held 7 bases outside the gene matches. There are 15 residues in the CDR3. CDR3 coding DNA: TGTGCCATCAGTGTATCCGGGACAGGCGCCTACGAGCAGTACTTC. Translated, it gives CAISVSGTGAYEQYF.

This clonotype was detected ten times or more. The chain carries TRBV18 and TRBJ1-2; no firm D call. The germline CDR1 and CDR2 sequences are KGHSH and LQKENI. This CDR3 spans 12 amino acids. V shed 4 bases and J shed 6 bases, with 9 bases lying between them. CDR3 in amino acids: CASSRQDDGYTF. CDR3 DNA: TGTGCCAGCTCACGGCAGGACGATGGCTACACCTTC.

V usage is TRBV15 and J usage is TRBJ1-6, with 9 bases that match TRBD1. Germline CDR1 and CDR2: LNHNV and YYDKDF (reference sequence). CDR3 length: 14 residues. V dropped 3 bases and J dropped 8; count of bases not matched to a gene: 2. CDR3 bases: TGTGCCACCAGCAGGGGACAGGGCGATTCACCCCTCCACTTT. It is translated as CATSRGQGDSPLHF.

This clonotype was seen at least ten times. The rearrangement joins TRBV7-2 to TRBJ2-3, with 7 nucleotides matching TRBD1. This CDR3 has 15 residues. Looked up from germline, CDR1 is SGHTA and CDR2 is FQGNSA. Trimming cost V 5 bases and J 0 bases; bases outside gene matches: 5. The CDR3 sequence: CASSVDRVSTDTQYF. DNA of the CDR3: TGTGCCAGCAGCGTTGACAGGGTTAGCACAGATACGCAGTATTTT.

This clonotype appeared a few times. The chain links TRBV24-1 to TRBJ1-2, with D perhaps matching TRBD1 (6 bases). The CDR3 spans 13 residues. V shed 3 bases and J shed 11 bases, with 15 bases lying between them. Germline values: CDR1 KGHDR, CDR2 SFDVKD. The DNA for the CDR3 is TGTGCCACCAGTGATCCCTCCTGGACAGATTACACCTTC. Translated: CATSDPSWTDYTF.

This clonotype has only a few counts. This chain uses TRBV3-1 with TRBJ1-1; 7 bases are a match to TRBD1. J was trimmed by 8 bases and V by 0 bases; bases with no gene match: 6. Germline V lookup: CDR1 LGHDT, CDR2 YNNKEL (reference sequence). The CDR3 covers 14 residues. The chain's CDR3 is CASSQEAPQGEAFF. DNA for the CDR3: TGTGCCAGCAGCCAAGAGGCCCCACAGGGGGAAGCTTTCTTT. The whole variable domain, remainder taken from reference TRBV3-1 and TRBJ1-1, is DTAVSQTPKYLVTQMGNDKSIKCEQNLGHDTMYWYKQDSKKFLKIMFSYNNKELIINETVPNRFSPKSPDKAHLNLHINSLELGDSAVYFCASSQEAPQGEAFFGQGTRLTVV.

The sample holds many counts of this clonotype. The J gene is TRBJ1-1, the V gene TRBV7-6; D is perhaps TRBD1 (5 bases). V lost 1 base to trimming and J lost 5 bases, with 8 bases between them. This CDR3 has 13 residues. CDR1 and CDR2 from the germline V gene are SGHVS and FNYEAQ. CDR3 in DNA: TGTGCCAGCAGCTTAGGCAGGGTAACTGAAGCTTTCTTT. Amino acids: CASSLGRVTEAFF.

In its sample, this clonotype was seen a few times. V is TRBV27 and J is TRBJ1-5, with a tentative D call TRBD1 (5 bases). This CDR3 has 14 amino acids. The V gene's germline CDR1 is MNHEY and CDR2 SMNVEV (reference sequence). V was trimmed by 8 bases and J by 7 bases, leaving 18 bases between them. The CDR3 region is CASRSKDNRQPQHF. CDR3 coding DNA: TGTGCCAGCCGTTCTAAGGACAACAGGCAGCCCCAGCATTTT.

J is TRBJ2-3 and V is TRBV4-2; weak D call: TRBD2 (6 bases). V was pared by 2 bases and J by 0 bases, with 15 bases between. Germline V gene lookup returns CDR1 LGHNA and CDR2 YNFKEQ. The length of the CDR3 is 17 residues. Written as DNA, the CDR3 is TGTGCCAGCAGCCAACTGTCGGAAGGGACTAGCACAGATACGCAGTATTTT. Translation gives CASSQLSEGTSTDTQYF.

Comment on this clonotype: A much larger clone is a single base away; this may be a read error. The rearrangement links TRBV12-3 or TRBV12-4 to TRBJ2-3, with 12 bases fitting TRBD1. CDR3 size: 16 residues. Losses at the gene ends were 5 bases for V and 5 bases for J; bases not matched to a gene: 8. CDR3 loop: CASSRRDRGPKDTQYF. The DNA for the CDR3 is TGTGCCAGCAGTAGAAGGGACAGGGGGCCTAAAGATACGCAGTATTTT.

This clonotype was seen a handful of times. J is TRBJ2-6 and V is TRBV7-3, with a tentative D call TRBD2 (6 bases). Per germline, CDR1 SGHTA and CDR2 FQGTGA. V shed 4 bases and J shed 3 bases, with 10 bases lying between them. The CDR3 extends over 15 amino acids. This CDR3 reads CASSSDGSGANVLTF. CDR3 sequence (DNA): TGTGCCAGCAGCTCCGACGGGAGTGGGGCCAACGTCCTGACTTTC.

This clonotype was picked up many times. The rearrangement uses TRBV2 and TRBJ1-5, with D unresolved. This CDR3 region has 14 residues. Germline V gene data show CDR1 as SNHLY and CDR2 as FYNNEI. Trimming took off 4 bases at V and 4 bases at J, with 11 bases between the two ends. This CDR3 reads CASSGAGNNQPQHF. CDR3 coding DNA: TGTGCCAGCAGTGGTGCAGGTAATAATCAGCCCCAGCATTTT.

This clonotype was counted at least ten times. This chain links TRBV9 with TRBJ2-7; TRBD1 agrees at 9 bases. V dropped 1 base and J dropped 7; count of bases not matched to a gene: 12. Germline CDR1 reads SGDLS; CDR2 reads YYNGEE. This CDR3 spans 16 amino acids. The CDR3 reads CASSVLSGTGLGEQYF. CDR3 bases: TGTGCCAGCAGCGTACTCTCCGGGACAGGGTTGGGGGAGCAGTACTTC.

The sample holds a few counts of this clonotype. The J gene is TRBJ2-2, the V gene TRBV2, with 8 bases that match TRBD1. The CDR3 spans 14 residues. The ends lost 8 bases at V and 4 bases at J; junction bases unmatched: 6. Germline V gene lookup returns CDR1 SNHLY and CDR2 FYNNEI. DNA for the CDR3: TGTGCCAGCCGGGACAGGTTGGTCACCGGGGAGCTGTTTTTT. It yields the protein CASRDRLVTGELFF.

The V and J genes are TRBV6-1 and TRBJ1-5; D is unresolved. CDR1 is MNHNS, CDR2 SASEGT, per germline. The CDR3 consists of 15 residues. V was shortened by 1 base and J by 5 bases, with 12 bases between the two germline ends. The CDR3 spells CASSEVGRSYQPQHF. CDR3 nucleotides: TGTGCCAGCAGTGAAGTGGGGAGATCCTATCAGCCCCAGCATTTT.

The V and J genes are TRBV6-2 or TRBV6-3 and TRBJ2-3, with D maybe TRBD2 (5 bases). Looked up from germline, CDR1 is MNHEY and CDR2 is SVGEGT. This CDR3 region has 18 residues. Trimming took off 2 bases at V and 2 bases at J, with 20 bases between the two ends. CDR3 nucleotides: TGTGCCAGCAGTTACCCCGGTTATTCTGAGGGCTCCACAGATACGCAGTATTTT. Encoded protein: CASSYPGYSEGSTDTQYF.

CDR3 amino acids: CASSQQRQTDTQYF. DNA for the CDR3: TGCGCCAGCAGCCAACAGAGACAGACAGATACGCAGTATTTT. J is TRBJ2-3 and V is TRBV4-3; tentatively, D is TRBD1 (5 bases). The CDR3 runs to 14 residues. Trimming took 2 bases from V and 3 from J, leaving 9 bases between them. Germline V CDR1 and CDR2: LGHNA, YSLEER.

The chain employs TRBV7-2 and TRBJ1-6, with 8 bases identical to TRBD1. Germline V gene lookup returns CDR1 SGHTA and CDR2 FQGNSA. Trimming cost V 5 bases and J 5 bases; bases outside gene matches: 8. This CDR3 contains 16 residues. The CDR3 sequence is CASSPMDRANNSPLHF. The CDR3 DNA reads TGTGCCAGCAGCCCGATGGACAGGGCAAATAATTCACCCCTCCACTTT.

This clonotype showed up many times. This chain connects TRBV29-1 to TRBJ2-1; 7 bases map to TRBD1. J was trimmed by 5 bases and V by 7 bases; bases with no gene match: 8. The length of the CDR3 is 13 residues. CDR1 and CDR2 from the germline V gene are SQVTM and ANQGSEA. CDR3 bases: TGCAGCGCCCCGACAGGGAACGACAATGAGCAGTTCTTC. Its translation: CSAPTGNDNEQFF.

Only a few counts were recorded for this clonotype. The V and J genes are TRBV20-1 and TRBJ1-2; maybe TRBD1 (5 bases). CDR1 is DFQATT, CDR2 SNEGSKA, per germline (reference sequence). This CDR3 contains 15 residues. Trimming shortened V by 5 bases and J by 5 bases, and 21 bases separated the two germline ends. The CDR3 protein is CSAQKAGVDRYGYTF. The CDR3, as DNA: TGCAGTGCTCAAAAAGCGGGGGTGGATCGGTATGGCTACACCTTC.

This clonotype was seen many times. This chain links TRBV4-2 with TRBJ2-1; 13 bases agree with TRBD2. This CDR3 has 16 amino acids. After removal of 2 bases from V and 3 bases from J, the junction contained 1 base not matched to a gene. Per germline, CDR1 LGHNA and CDR2 YNFKEQ. CDR3 in amino acids: CASSQTSGGDYNEQFF. The CDR3 nucleotides are TGTGCCAGCAGCCAAACTAGCGGGGGGGACTACAATGAGCAGTTCTTC.

The chain joins TRBV10-3 to TRBJ2-7, with D possibly called TRBD1 or TRBD2 (5 bases each). V lost 0 bases and J 0 bases, leaving 12 bases between the germline ends. CDR3 length equals 16 residues. Germline V gene data show CDR1 as ENHRY and CDR2 as SYGVKD. The CDR3 DNA reads as TGTGCCATCAGTGAGTCGAGGGGTTTTAGCTCCTACGAGCAGTACTTC. Encoded protein: CAISESRGFSSYEQYF.

This clonotype was recorded many times. The chain recombines TRBV2 with TRBJ1-1; TRBD1 is a possible D gene (6 bases). The CDR3 has 15 amino acids. V was clipped by 6 bases and J by 4 bases, with 18 bases between them. Germline CDR1 and CDR2: SNHLY and FYNNEI. CDR3 nucleotides: TGTGCCAGCAGCCTCGCCTCCGGGGGCTCCACTGAAGCTTTCTTT. It translates to CASSLASGGSTEAFF.

This clonotype occurred many times. The chain employs TRBV12-3 or TRBV12-4 and TRBJ1-1; unclear D gene. This CDR3 is 13 amino acids long. With 3 bases removed from V and 4 bases from J, the gap between germline ends came to 9 bases. The CDR3: CASSFGRSTEAFF. CDR3 in DNA: TGTGCCAGCAGTTTTGGGAGAAGCACTGAAGCTTTCTTT.

The rearrangement links TRBV4-1 to TRBJ2-1; D ambiguous. Germline V gives CDR1 MGHRA, CDR2 YSYEKL. The CDR3 covers 13 residues. V was pared by 3 bases and J by 8 bases, with 11 bases between. CDR3 sequence reads: CASSHLGFHEQFF. Here the CDR3 DNA reads TGCGCCAGCAGCCACCTAGGCTTCCATGAGCAGTTCTTC.